The TCR beta chain described here comes from a study of shared clonotypes between healthy human individuals. The repertoire was sequenced with immunoSEQ multiplex PCR; TCRdb's copy has only in-frame clones and lacks some. The sample comprises over a million clones, around 75% of which are singletons, and approximately 1.5% rests with the top ten. The CDR3 has 16 residues. Germline values: CDR1 MNHNS, CDR2 SASEGT. Trimming removed 1 base from V and 4 bases from J, with 13 bases in between. Sequenced input: memory CD4+ T cells sorted from blood. Subset of the sample: CD45RA-negative fraction. The TCR was taken from a man between 18 and 29 years old in good health. The chain uses TRBV6-1 and TRBJ1-4, with unresolved D. In DNA form, the CDR3 reads TGTGCCAGCAGTGAAGGGCGTTGGGCGGGTAATGAAAAACTGTTTTTT. Translated, it gives CASSEGRWAGNEKLFF.